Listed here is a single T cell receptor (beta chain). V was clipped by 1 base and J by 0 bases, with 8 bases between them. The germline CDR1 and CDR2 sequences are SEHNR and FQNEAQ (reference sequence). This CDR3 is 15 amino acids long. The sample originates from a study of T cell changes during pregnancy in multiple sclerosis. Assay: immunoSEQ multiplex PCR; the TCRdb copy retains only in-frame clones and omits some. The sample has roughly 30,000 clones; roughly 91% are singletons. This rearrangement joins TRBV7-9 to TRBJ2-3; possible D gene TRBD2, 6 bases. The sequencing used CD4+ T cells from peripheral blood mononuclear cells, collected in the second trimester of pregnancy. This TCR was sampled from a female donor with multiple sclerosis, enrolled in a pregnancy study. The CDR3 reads CASSLGGLSTDTQYF. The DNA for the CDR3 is TGTGCCAGCAGCTTAGGGGGACTGAGCACAGATACGCAGTATTTT. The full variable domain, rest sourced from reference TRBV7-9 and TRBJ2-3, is DTGVSQNPRHKITKRGQNVTFRCDPISEHNRLYWYRQTLGQGPEFLTYFQNEAQLEKSRLLSDRFSAERPKGSFSTLEIQRTEQGDSAMYLCASSLGGLSTDTQYFGPGTRLTVL.